The 13 T cell receptor beta chains in this list originate from one sample, sequenced in a study of blood T cell repertoires in COVID-19. Clones were sequenced by immunoSEQ multiplex PCR, and TCRdb holds only the in-frame ones, with some missing. This sample has fewer than 300,000 clones; roughly 84% occur once, and the top ten carry around 1%. The sequenced sample was peripheral blood. These receptor sequences come from a human donor with COVID-19, enrolled during active disease. The donor label of this sample is uncertain.

The chain joins TRBV11-3 to TRBJ2-1; 9 nucleotides match TRBD2. V lost 4 bases to trimming and J lost 5 bases; unmatched junction nucleotides: 9. Germline loops: CDR1 SGHNT, CDR2 YENEEA. The CDR3 runs to 16 residues. CDR3 protein: CASSSLSGSRHNEQFF. The CDR3 DNA follows: TGTGCCAGCAGCTCCCTTAGCGGGAGTAGGCACAATGAGCAGTTCTTC.

This clone was found a few times. The V call is TRBV4-1, the J call TRBJ2-7; 7 bases align to TRBD2. After removal of 1 base from V and 3 bases from J, the junction contained 9 bases not matched to a gene. Germline-derived CDR1 and CDR2 are MGHRA and YSYEKL. The CDR3 consists of 16 residues. CDR3 bases: TGCGCCAGCAGCCAAGCTCTGGGAGGGACCCTCTACGAGCAGTACTTC. The encoded protein is CASSQALGGTLYEQYF.

The chain is built from TRBV19 and TRBJ1-2, with D maybe TRBD1 (6 bases). Trimming stripped 4 bases from V and 4 bases from J, with 13 bases between. CDR3 size: 14 residues. Looked up from germline, CDR1 is LNHDA and CDR2 is SQIVND (reference sequence). As DNA, the CDR3 is TGTGCCAGTAGTAAGGACAGCCAAAGCTATGGCTACACCTTC. It translates to CASSKDSQSYGYTF.

V gene TRBV7-2 combines with J gene TRBJ1-1; 12 bases match TRBD1. CDR3 length: 18 residues. Germline V lookup: CDR1 SGHTA, CDR2 FQGNSA. Unmatched junction bases numbered 10, after V lost 1 base and J lost 4 bases. This CDR3 is CASSLEGTGGAFGTEAFF. For the CDR3, the DNA is TGTGCCAGCAGCTTAGAAGGGACAGGGGGCGCCTTCGGCACTGAAGCTTTCTTT.

V and J are TRBV29-1 and TRBJ2-1; TRBD2 aligns across 8 bases. There are 14 residues in the CDR3. Trimming removed 7 bases from V and 12 bases from J; junction bases left unmatched: 17. The germline CDR1 and CDR2 sequences are SQVTM and ANQGSEA. The chain's CDR3 is CSASPGLGLSWQFF. DNA for the CDR3: TGCAGCGCCTCTCCGGGACTAGGTCTTTCTTGGCAGTTCTTC.

This chain links TRBV7-9 with TRBJ2-2, with 9 positions matching TRBD1. The CDR3 is 15 amino acids. Germline CDR1 reads SEHNR; CDR2 reads FQNEAQ (reference sequence). Trimming at V came to 6 bases and at J to 3 bases, leaving 5 bases not matched to a gene. For the CDR3, the DNA is TGTGCCAGCAGAACAGGGGGCGCGGACACCGGGGAGCTGTTTTTT. Translated: CASRTGGADTGELFF.

The rearrangement joins TRBV28 to TRBJ1-2; 7 bases are a match to TRBD1. CDR1 and CDR2 from the germline V gene are MDHEN and SYDVKM. The CDR3 runs 14 residues. V lost 2 bases to trimming and J lost 5 bases; unmatched junction nucleotides: 5. The CDR3 sequence: CASSLTGEVYGYTF. CDR3 nucleotide sequence: TGTGCCAGCAGTTTAACAGGGGAGGTTTATGGCTACACCTTC.

V and J are TRBV18 and TRBJ2-6, with a tentative D call TRBD1 (5 bases). The CDR3 has 15 amino acids. V lost 6 bases to trimming and J lost 0 bases, with 9 bases between them. Germline V gene sequence: CDR1 KGHSH, CDR2 LQKENI. This CDR3 reads CASSWGLSGANVLTF. Written as DNA, the CDR3 is TGTGCCAGCTCCTGGGGCCTCTCTGGGGCCAACGTCCTGACTTTC.

CDR3 residues: CASKVERSYNSPLHF. CDR3 sequence (DNA): TGTGCCAGCAAGGTTGAGCGCTCCTATAATTCACCCCTCCACTTT. J is TRBJ1-6 and V is TRBV2; D remains ambiguous. CDR3 size: 15 residues. The germline V gene encodes CDR1 SNHLY and CDR2 FYNNEI. V was trimmed by 7 bases and J by 0 bases, leaving 10 bases between them.

The chain has TRBV30 and TRBJ1-1; D is perhaps TRBD1 (5 bases). Deletions cut 4 bases from V and 1 base from J, with 10 bases between. The CDR3 spans 13 residues. The germline V gene has CDR1 GTSNPN and CDR2 SVGIG (reference sequence). CDR3 sequence reads: CAWISTANTEAFF. CDR3 in DNA: TGTGCCTGGATTTCGACAGCGAACACTGAAGCTTTCTTT.

In DNA form, the CDR3 reads TGCGCCAGCAGCTCCATTGGACAGGGGAGGCATGAGCAGTTCTTC. Its translation is CASSSIGQGRHEQFF. The chain combines TRBV5-1 with TRBJ2-1, with 9 positions matching TRBD1. CDR3 length equals 15 residues. Losses at the gene ends were 3 bases for V and 8 bases for J; bases not matched to a gene: 9. Germline-derived CDR1 and CDR2 are SGHRS and YFSETQ. Together with reference TRBV5-1 and TRBJ2-1, the CDR3 gives the full variable domain: KAGVTQTPRYLIKTRGQQVTLSCSPISGHRSVSWYQQTPGQGLQFLFEYFSETQRNKGNFPGRFSGRQFSNSRSEMNVSTLELGDSALYLCASSSIGQGRHEQFFGPGTRLTVL.

This chain links TRBV7-9 with TRBJ1-2; 8 bases line up with TRBD1. CDR1 and CDR2 from the germline V gene are SEHNR and FQNEAQ (reference sequence). The V segment lost 5 bases and the J segment 8 bases; nucleotides outside the gene matches: 10. This CDR3 comprises 14 residues. CDR3 nucleotide sequence: TGTGCCAGCAGCACAAGGACAGGGCTGACCGGCTACACCTTC. Protein sequence: CASSTRTGLTGYTF.

As DNA, the CDR3 is TGTGCCAGCAGCCAAGTAGTAGCGGGGTGCGAGCAGTACTTC. Amino acids: CASSQVVAGCEQYF. This chain joins TRBV3-1 (or the pseudogene TRBV3-2) and TRBJ2-7; 8 bases align to TRBD2. Losses at the gene ends were 1 base for V and 6 bases for J; bases not matched to a gene: 5. The CDR3 runs 14 residues. The germline CDR1 and CDR2 sequences are LGHDT and YNNKEL (reference sequence).